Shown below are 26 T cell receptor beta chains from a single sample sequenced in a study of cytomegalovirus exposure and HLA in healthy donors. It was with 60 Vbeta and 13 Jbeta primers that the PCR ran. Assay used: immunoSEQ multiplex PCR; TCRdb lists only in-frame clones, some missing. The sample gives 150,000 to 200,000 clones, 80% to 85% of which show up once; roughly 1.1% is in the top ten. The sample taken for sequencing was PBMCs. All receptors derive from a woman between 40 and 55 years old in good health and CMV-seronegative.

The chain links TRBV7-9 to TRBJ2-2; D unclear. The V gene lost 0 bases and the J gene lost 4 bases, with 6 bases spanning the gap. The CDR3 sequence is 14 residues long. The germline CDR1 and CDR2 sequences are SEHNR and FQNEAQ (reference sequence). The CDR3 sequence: CASSLAPSTGELFF. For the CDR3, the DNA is TGTGCCAGCAGCTTAGCCCCGTCCACCGGGGAGCTGTTTTTT.

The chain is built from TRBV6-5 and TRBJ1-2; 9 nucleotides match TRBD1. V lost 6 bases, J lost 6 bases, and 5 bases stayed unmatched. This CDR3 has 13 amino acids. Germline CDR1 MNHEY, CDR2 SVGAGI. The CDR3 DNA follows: TGTGCCAGCAGGGTCACAGGGGGCAATGGCTACACCTTC. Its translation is CASRVTGGNGYTF.

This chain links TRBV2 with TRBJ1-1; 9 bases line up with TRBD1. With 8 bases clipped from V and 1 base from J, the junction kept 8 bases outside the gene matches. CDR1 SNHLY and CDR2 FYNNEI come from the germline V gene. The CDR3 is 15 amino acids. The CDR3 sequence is CASRDRELANTEAFF. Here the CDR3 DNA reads TGTGCCAGCCGGGACAGGGAACTGGCGAACACTGAAGCTTTCTTT.

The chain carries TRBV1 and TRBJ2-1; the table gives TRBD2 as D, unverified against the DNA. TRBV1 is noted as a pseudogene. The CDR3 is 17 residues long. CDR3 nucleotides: TGCACCAGCAGCCGGGGGGGCCGCGGGAGTTCCTACAATGAGCAGTTCTTC. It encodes CTSSRGGRGSSYNEQFF.

Here the CDR3 reads CASSWEAEGLNEQFF. The CDR3 coding sequence is TGTGCCAGCAGCTGGGAGGCAGAGGGCCTGAATGAGCAGTTCTTC. V usage is TRBV6-5 and J usage is TRBJ2-1, with D possibly being TRBD2 (6 bases). The CDR3 totals 15 residues. V gave up 6 bases and J gave up 7 bases, with 19 bases separating them. The germline V gene has CDR1 MNHEY and CDR2 SVGAGI.

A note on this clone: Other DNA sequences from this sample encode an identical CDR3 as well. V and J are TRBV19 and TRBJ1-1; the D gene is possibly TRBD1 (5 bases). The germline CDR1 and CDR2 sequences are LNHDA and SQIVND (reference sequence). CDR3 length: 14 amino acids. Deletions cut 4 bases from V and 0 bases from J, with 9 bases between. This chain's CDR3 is CASSRGGLNTEAFF. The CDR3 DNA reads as TGTGCCAGTAGTAGGGGGGGGTTGAACACTGAAGCTTTCTTT.

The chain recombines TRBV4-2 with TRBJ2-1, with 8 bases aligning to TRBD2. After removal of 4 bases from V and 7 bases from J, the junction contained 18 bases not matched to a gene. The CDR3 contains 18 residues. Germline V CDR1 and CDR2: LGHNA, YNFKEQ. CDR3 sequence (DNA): TGTGCCAGCAGCCGTGGTGAGGCTAGCGGGTTTGGTAATAATGAGCAGTTCTTC. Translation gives CASSRGEASGFGNNEQFF.

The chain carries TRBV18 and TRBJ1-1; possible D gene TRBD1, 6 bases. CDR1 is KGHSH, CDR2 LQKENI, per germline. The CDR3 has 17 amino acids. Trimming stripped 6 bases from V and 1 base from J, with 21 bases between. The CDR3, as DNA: TGTGCCAGCTCGTCTCAGGCAGGGGTTCGGGGGAACACTGAAGCTTTCTTT. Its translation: CASSSQAGVRGNTEAFF. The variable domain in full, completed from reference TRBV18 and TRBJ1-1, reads NAGVMQNPRHLVRRRGQEARLRCSPMKGHSHVYWYRQLPEEGLKFMVYLQKENIIDESGMPKERFSAEFPKEGPSILRIQQVVRGDSAAYFCASSSQAGVRGNTEAFFGQGTRLTVV.

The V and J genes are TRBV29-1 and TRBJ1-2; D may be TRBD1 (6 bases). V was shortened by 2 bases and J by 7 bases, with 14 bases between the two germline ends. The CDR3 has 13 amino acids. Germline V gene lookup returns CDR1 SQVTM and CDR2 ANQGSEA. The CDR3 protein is CSVERGGIGGYTF. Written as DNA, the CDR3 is TGCAGCGTTGAAAGGGGGGGGATTGGTGGCTACACCTTC.

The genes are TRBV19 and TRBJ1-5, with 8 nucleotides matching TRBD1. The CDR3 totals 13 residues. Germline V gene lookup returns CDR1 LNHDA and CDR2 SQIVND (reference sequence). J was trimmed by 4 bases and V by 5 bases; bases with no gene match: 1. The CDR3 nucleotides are TGTGCCAGTAGTTGGGACAGGAATCAGCCCCAGCATTTT. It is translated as CASSWDRNQPQHF.

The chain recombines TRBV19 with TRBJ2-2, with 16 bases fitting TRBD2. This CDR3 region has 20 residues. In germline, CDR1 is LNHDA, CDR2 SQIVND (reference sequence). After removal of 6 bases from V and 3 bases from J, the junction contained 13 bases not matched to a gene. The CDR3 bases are TGTGCCAGTAGGGCTTCTGGGACTAGCGGGAGGGCTAAAGACACCGGGGAGCTGTTTTTT. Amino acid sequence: CASRASGTSGRAKDTGELFF.

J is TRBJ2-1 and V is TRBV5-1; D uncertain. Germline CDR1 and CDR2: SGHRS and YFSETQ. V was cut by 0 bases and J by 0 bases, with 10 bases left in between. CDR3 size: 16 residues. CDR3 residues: CASSLASTSSYNEQFF. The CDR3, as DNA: TGCGCCAGCAGCTTGGCCTCTACGAGCTCCTACAATGAGCAGTTCTTC.

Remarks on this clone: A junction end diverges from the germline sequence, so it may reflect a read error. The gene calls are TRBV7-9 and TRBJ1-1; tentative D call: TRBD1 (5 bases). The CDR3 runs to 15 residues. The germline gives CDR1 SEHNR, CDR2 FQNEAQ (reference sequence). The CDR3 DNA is TGTTCCAGCAGCTTGTCCCCCGTCGGGGGCACTGAAGCTTTCTTT. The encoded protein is CSSSLSPVGGTEAFF. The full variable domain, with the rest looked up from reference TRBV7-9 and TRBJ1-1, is DTGVSQNPRHKITKRGQNVTFRCDPISEHNRLYWYRQTLGQGPEFLTYFQNEAQLEKSRLLSDRFSAERPKGSFSTLEIQRTEQGDSAMYLCSSSLSPVGGTEAFFGQGTRLTVV.

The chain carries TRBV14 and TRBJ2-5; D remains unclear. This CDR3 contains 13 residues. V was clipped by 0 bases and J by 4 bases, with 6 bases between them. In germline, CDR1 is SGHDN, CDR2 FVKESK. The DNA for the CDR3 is TGTGCCAGCAGCCAAGATCTTAGAGAGACCCAGTACTTC. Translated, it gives CASSQDLRETQYF.

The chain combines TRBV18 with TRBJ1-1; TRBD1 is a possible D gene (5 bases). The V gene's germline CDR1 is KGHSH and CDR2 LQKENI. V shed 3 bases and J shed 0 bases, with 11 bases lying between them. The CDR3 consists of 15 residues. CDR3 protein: CASSPRTGMNTEAFF. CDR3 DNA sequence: TGTGCCAGCTCACCTCGAACAGGCATGAACACTGAAGCTTTCTTT.

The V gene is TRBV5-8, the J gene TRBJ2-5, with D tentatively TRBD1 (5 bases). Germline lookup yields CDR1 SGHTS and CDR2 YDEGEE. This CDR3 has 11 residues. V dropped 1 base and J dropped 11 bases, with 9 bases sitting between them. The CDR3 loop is CASSLNRIQYF. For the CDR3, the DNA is TGTGCCAGCAGCTTGAACAGGATTCAGTACTTC.

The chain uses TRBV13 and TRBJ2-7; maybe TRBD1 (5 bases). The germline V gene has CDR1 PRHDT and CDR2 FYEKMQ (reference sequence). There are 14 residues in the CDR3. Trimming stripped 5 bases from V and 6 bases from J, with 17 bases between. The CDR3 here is CASSLGQGKSEQYV. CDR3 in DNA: TGTGCCAGCAGCCTGGGGCAGGGAAAGTCCGAGCAGTACGTC.

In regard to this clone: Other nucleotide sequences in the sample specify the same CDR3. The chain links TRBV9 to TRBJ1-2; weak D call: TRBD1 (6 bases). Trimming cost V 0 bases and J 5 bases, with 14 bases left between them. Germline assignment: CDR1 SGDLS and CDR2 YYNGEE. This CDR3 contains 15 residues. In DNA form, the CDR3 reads TGTGCCAGCAGCGTAGGCGGGGGCCTCAATTATGGCTACACCTTC. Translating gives CASSVGGGLNYGYTF. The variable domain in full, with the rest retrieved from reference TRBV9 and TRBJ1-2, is DSGVTQTPKHLITATGQRVTLRCSPRSGDLSVYWYQQSLDQGLQFLIQYYNGEERAKGNILERFSAQQFPDLHSELNLSSLELGDSALYFCASSVGGGLNYGYTFGSGTRLTVV.

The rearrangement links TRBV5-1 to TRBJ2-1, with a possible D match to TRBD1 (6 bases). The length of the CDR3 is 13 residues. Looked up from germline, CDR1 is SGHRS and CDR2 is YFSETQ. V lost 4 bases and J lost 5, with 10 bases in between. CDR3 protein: CASSPGQNNEQFF. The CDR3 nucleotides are TGCGCCAGCAGCCCGGGACAAAACAATGAGCAGTTCTTC.

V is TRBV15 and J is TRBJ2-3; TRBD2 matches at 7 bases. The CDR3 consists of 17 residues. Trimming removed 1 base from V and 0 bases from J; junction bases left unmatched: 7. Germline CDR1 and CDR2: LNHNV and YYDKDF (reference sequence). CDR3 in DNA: TGTGCCACCAGCAGAGGCGGGGGAGGGAGGAGCACAGATACGCAGTATTTT. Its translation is CATSRGGGGRSTDTQYF. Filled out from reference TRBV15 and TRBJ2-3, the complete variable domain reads DAMVIQNPRYQVTQFGKPVTLSCSQTLNHNVMYWYQQKSSQAPKLLFHYYDKDFNNEADTPDNFQSRRPNTSFCFLDIRSPGLGDTAMYLCATSRGGGGRSTDTQYFGPGTRLTVL.

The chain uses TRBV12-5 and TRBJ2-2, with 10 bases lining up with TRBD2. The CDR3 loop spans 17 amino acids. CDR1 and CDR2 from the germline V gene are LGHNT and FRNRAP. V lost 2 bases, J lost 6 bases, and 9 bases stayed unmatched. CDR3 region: CASGLFPSGSYAGELFF. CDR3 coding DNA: TGTGCTAGTGGTTTGTTTCCTAGCGGGAGTTACGCCGGGGAGCTGTTTTTT.

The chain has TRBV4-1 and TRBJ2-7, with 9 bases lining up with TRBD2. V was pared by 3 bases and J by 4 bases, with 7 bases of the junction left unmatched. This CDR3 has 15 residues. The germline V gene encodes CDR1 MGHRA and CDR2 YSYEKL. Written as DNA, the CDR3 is TGCGCCAGCAGCCAGGCGGGAGGGCCCCAGTACGAGCAGTACTTC. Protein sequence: CASSQAGGPQYEQYF.

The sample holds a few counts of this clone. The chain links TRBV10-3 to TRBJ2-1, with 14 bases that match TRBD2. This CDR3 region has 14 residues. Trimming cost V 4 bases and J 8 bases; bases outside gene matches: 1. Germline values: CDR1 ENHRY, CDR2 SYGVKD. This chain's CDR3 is CAISGLAGGDEQFF. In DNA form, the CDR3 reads TGTGCCATCAGTGGACTAGCGGGAGGGGATGAGCAGTTCTTC.

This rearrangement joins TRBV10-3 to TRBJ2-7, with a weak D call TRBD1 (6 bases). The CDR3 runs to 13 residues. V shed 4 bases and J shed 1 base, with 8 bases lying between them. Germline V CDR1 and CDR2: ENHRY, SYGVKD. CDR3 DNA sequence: TGTGCCATCAGTGCACAGGGATCCTACGAGCAGTACTTC. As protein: CAISAQGSYEQYF.

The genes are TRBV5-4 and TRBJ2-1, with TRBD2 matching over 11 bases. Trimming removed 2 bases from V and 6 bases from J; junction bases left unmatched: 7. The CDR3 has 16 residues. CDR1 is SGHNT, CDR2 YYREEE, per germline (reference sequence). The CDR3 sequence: CASSFFTSGGGNEQFF. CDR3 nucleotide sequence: TGTGCCAGCAGCTTTTTTACTAGCGGGGGAGGCAATGAGCAGTTCTTC.

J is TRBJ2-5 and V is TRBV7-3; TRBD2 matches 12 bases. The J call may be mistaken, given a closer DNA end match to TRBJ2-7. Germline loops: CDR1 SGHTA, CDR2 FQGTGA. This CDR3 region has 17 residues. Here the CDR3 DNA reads TGTGCCAGCAGCTTTGGACTAGCGGGATTAAGCTCCTACGAGCAGTACTTC. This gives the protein CASSFGLAGLSSYEQYF.